A selection of T cell receptor beta chains follows, all from one sample in a study of T-cell reconstitution after alpha-beta-depleted transplantation in children. TCRdb analysed the PCR reads with MiXCR anew, one entry per CDR3 protein. The data hold about 830,000 distinct CDR3 sequences, with 15% to 20% observed a single time. Source: PBMCs, mostly from graft donor cells, taken 360 days after TCRalphabeta/CD19-depleted stem cell transplant. The receptors come from a male patient aged 10-17 years who had a stem cell transplant for acute lymphoblastic leukemia, so the T cells may come from the graft donor. Each CDR3 is given without its conserved first and last residue. Fields, in order: CDR3 length, J gene, V gene, CDR3 protein.

len: 12; j_gene: TRBJ2-5; v_gene: TRBV18; CDR3aa: ASSPWTDQETQY
len: 12; j_gene: TRBJ1-6; v_gene: TRBV5-1; CDR3aa: ASSFGQGGSPLH
len: 10; j_gene: TRBJ1-6; v_gene: TRBV11-2; CDR3aa: ASSPPGGPPL
len: 12; j_gene: TRBJ2-1; v_gene: TRBV12-3/TRBV12-4; CDR3aa: ASITGLTNNEQF
len: 13; j_gene: TRBJ2-7; v_gene: TRBV7-8; CDR3aa: ASSPTRQGAYEQY
len: 10; j_gene: TRBJ1-3; v_gene: TRBV12-3/TRBV12-4; CDR3aa: ASSHSGNTIY
len: 11; j_gene: TRBJ2-7; v_gene: TRBV10-2; CDR3aa: ASTEQGGYEQY
len: 13; j_gene: TRBJ2-7; v_gene: TRBV11-2; CDR3aa: ASSLDHLASYEQY
len: 13; j_gene: TRBJ2-1; v_gene: TRBV29-1; CDR3aa: SVDPGQGGYNEQF
len: 16; j_gene: TRBJ2-7; v_gene: TRBV6-5; CDR3aa: ASSYLVGGGEATYEQY
len: 14; j_gene: TRBJ2-4; v_gene: TRBV7-9; CDR3aa: ASSVQGPIAKNIQY
len: 13; j_gene: TRBJ2-5; v_gene: TRBV7-6; CDR3aa: ASSLGTELQETQY
len: 12; j_gene: TRBJ2-7; v_gene: TRBV20-1; CDR3aa: SATSGTILYEQY
len: 15; j_gene: TRBJ2-1; v_gene: TRBV5-1; CDR3aa: ASSLALAGGGYNEQF
len: 12; j_gene: TRBJ2-7; v_gene: TRBV28; CDR3aa: ASSAPKRSYEQY
len: 11; j_gene: TRBJ1-2; v_gene: TRBV6-5; CDR3aa: ASSYPDRAGYT
len: 13; j_gene: TRBJ2-2; v_gene: TRBV5-7; CDR3aa: ASSLITRVDGELF